This T cell receptor (beta chain) originates from a study of shared clonotypes between healthy human individuals. General study points: In contrast to clonotypes shared by all four donors, non-shared clonotypes had lower generation probabilities.

Assay: immunoSEQ multiplex PCR; the TCRdb copy retains only in-frame clones and omits some. Of roughly 2.4 million clones listed, nearly 97% are singletons. CDR1 SGHAT and CDR2 FQDESV come from the germline V gene (reference sequence). The length of the CDR3 is 15 residues. V lost 1 base, J lost 1 base, and 10 bases lay in between. In regard to this clone: Antigen: not known.

This chain uses TRBV11-1 with TRBJ1-1; D is perhaps TRBD1 (5 bases). This receptor was identified in a man between 18 and 35 years old in good health. Material: naive CD4+ T cells sorted from blood. Subset specified: CD45RA+ positively selected. The CDR3 spells CASSLGQTQNTEAFF. Written as DNA, the CDR3 is TGTGCCAGCAGCTTAGGACAGACACAGAACACTGAAGCTTTCTTT.